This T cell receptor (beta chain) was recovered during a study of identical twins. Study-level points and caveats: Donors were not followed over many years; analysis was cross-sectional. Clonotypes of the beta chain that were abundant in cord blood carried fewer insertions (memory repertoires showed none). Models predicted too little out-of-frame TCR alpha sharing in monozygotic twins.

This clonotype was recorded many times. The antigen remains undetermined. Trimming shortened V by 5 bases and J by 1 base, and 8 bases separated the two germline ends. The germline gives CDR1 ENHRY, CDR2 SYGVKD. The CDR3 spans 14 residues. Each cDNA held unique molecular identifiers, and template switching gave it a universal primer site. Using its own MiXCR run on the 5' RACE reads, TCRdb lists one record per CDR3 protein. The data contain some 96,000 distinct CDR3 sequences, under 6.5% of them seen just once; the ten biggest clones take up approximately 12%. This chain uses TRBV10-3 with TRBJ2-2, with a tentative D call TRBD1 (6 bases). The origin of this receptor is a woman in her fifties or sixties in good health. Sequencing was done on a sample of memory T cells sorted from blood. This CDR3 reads CAISPTGNTGELFF. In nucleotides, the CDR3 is TGTGCCATCAGTCCGACAGGGAACACCGGGGAGCTGTTTTTT.